This entry features one T cell receptor beta chain sequence. The data belong to a study of shared clonotypes between healthy human individuals. Study-wide context: Per donor, three plates held CD4 naive cells, three held CD4 memory, two held CD8 naive and one held CD8 memory.

Germline CDR1 and CDR2: SGHVS and FNYEAQ. V lost 6 bases to trimming and J lost 5 bases, with 13 bases between them. The CDR3 covers 13 residues. Study processing details: ImmunoSEQ sequences covered only the junction and lacked quality scores; filtering therefore differed. Profiling relied on immunoSEQ multiplex PCR, and the TCRdb table lists in-frame clones only, not all of them. V and J calls and clone size are given by that table; D and trimming were obtained from the DNA. In the table there are about 680,000 clones, 73% of which are singletons. The study enrolled healthy HIV-negative adults without recent acute infections or vaccinations as donors.

The J gene is TRBJ1-2, the V gene TRBV7-6; TRBD1 might be the D (5 bases). The sequenced sample consisted of memory CD4+ T cells sorted from blood. The sample's subset: CD45RA-negative fraction. The receptor comes from a woman aged 30 to 39 in good health. In DNA, the CDR3 is TGTGCCAGCAGTTCTAACAGGCAATATGGCTACACCTTC. It specifies CASSSNRQYGYTF.